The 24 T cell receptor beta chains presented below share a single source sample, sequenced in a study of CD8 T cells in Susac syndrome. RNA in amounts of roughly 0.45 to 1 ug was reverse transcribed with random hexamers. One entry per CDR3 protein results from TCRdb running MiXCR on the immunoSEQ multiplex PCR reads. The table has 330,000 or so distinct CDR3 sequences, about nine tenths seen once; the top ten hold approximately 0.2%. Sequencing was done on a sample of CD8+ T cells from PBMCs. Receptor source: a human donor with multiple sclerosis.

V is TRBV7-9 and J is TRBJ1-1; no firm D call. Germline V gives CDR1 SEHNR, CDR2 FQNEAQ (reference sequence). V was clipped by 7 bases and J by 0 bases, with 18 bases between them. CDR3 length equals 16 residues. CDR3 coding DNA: TGTGCCAGCACCGATGTCATAGGAGGGCTGAACACTGAAGCTTTCTTT. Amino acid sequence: CASTDVIGGLNTEAFF.

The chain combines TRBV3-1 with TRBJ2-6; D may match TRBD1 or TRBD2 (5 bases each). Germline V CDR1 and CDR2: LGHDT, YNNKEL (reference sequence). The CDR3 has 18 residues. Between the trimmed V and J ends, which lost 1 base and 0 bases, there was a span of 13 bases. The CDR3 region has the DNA TGTGCCAGCAGCCAAGGTGGGACGGATAACTCTGGGGCCAACGTCCTGACTTTC. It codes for CASSQGGTDNSGANVLTF.

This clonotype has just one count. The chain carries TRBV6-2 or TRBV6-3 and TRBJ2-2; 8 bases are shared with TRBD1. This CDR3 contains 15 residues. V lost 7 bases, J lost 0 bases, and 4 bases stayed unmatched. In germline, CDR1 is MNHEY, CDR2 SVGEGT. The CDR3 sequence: CASIQGATNTGELFF. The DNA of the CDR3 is TGTGCCAGCATCCAGGGGGCCACGAACACCGGGGAGCTGTTTTTT.

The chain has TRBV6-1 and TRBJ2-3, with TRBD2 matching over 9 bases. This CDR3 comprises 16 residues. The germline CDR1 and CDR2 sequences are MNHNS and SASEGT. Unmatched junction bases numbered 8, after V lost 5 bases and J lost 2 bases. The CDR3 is CASSTGTSIPTDTQYF. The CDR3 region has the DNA TGTGCCAGCAGTACCGGGACTAGCATCCCCACAGATACGCAGTATTTT.

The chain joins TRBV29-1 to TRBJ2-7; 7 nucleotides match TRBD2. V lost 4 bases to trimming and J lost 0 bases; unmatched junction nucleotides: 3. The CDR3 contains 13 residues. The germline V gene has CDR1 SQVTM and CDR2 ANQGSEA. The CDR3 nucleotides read TGCAGCGTTGGGGGAGGGGACTCCTACGAGCAGTACTTC. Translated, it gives CSVGGGDSYEQYF.

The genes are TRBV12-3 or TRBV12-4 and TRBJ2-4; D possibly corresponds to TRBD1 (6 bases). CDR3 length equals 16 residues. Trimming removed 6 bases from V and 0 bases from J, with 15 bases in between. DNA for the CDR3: TGTGCCAGCAGCCACCCAAGGACAGCAGCCAAAAACATTCAGTACTTC. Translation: CASSHPRTAAKNIQYF.

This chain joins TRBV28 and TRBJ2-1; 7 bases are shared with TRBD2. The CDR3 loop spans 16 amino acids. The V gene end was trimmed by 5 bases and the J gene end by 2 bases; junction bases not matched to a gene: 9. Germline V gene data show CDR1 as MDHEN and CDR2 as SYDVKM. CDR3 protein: CASSPRGAGPYNEQFF. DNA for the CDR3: TGTGCCAGCAGTCCAAGGGGAGCGGGGCCCTACAATGAGCAGTTCTTC.

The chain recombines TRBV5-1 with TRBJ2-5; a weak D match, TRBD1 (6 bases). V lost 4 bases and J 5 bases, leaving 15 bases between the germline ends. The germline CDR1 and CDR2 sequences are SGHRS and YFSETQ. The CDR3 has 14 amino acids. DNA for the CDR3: TGCGCCAGCAGCCCGGACAGAACCCAGGAGACCCAGTACTTC. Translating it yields CASSPDRTQETQYF. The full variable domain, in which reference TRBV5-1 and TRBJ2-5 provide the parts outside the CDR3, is KAGVTQTPRYLIKTRGQQVTLSCSPISGHRSVSWYQQTPGQGLQFLFEYFSETQRNKGNFPGRFSGRQFSNSRSEMNVSTLELGDSALYLCASSPDRTQETQYFGPGTRLLVL.

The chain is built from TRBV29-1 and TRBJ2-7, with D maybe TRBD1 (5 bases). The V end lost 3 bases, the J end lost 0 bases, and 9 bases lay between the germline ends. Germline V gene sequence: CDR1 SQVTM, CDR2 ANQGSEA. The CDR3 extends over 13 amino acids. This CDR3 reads CSVDREGSYEQYF. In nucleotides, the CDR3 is TGCAGCGTTGACAGGGAAGGCTCCTACGAGCAGTACTTC.

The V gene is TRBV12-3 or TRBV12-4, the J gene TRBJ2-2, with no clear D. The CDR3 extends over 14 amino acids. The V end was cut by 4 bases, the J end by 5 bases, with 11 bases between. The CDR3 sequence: CASSSIMKTGELFF. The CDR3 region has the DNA TGTGCCAGCAGTTCCATCATGAAGACCGGGGAGCTGTTTTTT.

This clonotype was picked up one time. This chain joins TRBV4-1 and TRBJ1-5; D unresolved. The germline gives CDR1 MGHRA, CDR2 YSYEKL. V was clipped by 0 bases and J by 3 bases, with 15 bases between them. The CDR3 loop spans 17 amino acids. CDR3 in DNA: TGCGCCAGCAGCCAAGATGCCGCCGCGGGGTCCAATCAGCCCCAGCATTTT. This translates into CASSQDAAAGSNQPQHF.

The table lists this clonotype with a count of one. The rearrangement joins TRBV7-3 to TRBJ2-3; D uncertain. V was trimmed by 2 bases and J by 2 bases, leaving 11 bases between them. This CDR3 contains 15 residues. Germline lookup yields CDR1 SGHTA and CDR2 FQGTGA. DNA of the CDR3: TGTGCCAGCAGCTTATTTCCAGGAGCCACAGATACGCAGTATTTT. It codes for CASSLFPGATDTQYF.

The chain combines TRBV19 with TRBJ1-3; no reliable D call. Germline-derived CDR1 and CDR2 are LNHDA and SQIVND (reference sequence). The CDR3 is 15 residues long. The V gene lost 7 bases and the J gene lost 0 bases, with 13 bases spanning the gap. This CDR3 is CASNLDGYSGNTIYF. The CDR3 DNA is TGTGCCAGTAACCTAGACGGCTACTCTGGAAACACCATATATTTT.

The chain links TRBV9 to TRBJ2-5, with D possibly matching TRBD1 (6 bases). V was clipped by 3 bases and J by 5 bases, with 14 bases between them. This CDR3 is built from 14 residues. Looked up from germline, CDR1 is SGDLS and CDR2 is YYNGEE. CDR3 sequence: CASSAGSRGETQYF. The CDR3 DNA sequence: TGTGCCAGCAGCGCTGGTTCAAGGGGGGAGACCCAGTACTTC.

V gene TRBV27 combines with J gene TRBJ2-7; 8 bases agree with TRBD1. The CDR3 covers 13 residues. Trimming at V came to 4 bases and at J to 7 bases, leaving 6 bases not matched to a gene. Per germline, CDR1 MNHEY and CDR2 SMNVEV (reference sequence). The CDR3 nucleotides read TGTGCCAGCAGTTACGGGACAGGTTCTGAGCAGTACTTC. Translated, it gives CASSYGTGSEQYF.

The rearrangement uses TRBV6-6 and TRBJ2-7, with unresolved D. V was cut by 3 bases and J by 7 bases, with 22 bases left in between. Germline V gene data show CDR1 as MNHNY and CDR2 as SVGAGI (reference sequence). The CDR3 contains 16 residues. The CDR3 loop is CASSYLSLESGGEQYF. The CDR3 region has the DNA TGTGCCAGCAGTTATTTGAGTCTGGAGTCGGGTGGAGAGCAGTACTTC.

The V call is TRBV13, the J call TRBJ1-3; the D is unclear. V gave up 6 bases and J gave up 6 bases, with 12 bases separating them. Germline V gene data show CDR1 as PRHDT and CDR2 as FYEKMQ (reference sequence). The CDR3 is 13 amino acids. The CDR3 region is CASSTSRKNTIYF. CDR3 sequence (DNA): TGTGCCAGCAGTACCTCGAGGAAAAACACCATATATTTT.

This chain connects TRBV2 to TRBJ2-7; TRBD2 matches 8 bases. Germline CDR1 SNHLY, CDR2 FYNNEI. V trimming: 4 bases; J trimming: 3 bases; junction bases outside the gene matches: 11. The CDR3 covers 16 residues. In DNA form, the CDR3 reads TGTGCCAGCAGTGCTGGGAGAGCGGGAGCTAGCTACGAGCAGTACTTC. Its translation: CASSAGRAGASYEQYF.

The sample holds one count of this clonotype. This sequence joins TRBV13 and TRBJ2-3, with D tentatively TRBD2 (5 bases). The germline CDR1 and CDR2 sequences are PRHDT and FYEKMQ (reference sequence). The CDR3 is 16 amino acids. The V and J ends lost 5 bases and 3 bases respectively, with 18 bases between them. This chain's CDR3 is CASSPRRGPTTDTQYF. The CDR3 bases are TGTGCCAGCAGCCCGCGGAGAGGGCCGACTACAGATACGCAGTATTTT.

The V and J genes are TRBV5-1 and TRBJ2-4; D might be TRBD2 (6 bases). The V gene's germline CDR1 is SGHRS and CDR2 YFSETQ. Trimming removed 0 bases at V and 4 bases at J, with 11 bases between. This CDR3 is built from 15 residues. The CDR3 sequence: CASSLDSGGKNIQYF. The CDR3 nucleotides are TGCGCCAGCAGCTTGGACTCTGGAGGGAAAAACATTCAGTACTTC.

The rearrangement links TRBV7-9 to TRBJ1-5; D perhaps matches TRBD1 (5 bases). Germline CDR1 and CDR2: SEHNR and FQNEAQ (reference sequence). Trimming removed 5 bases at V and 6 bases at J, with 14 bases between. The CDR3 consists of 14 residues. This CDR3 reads CASSGGGVSQPQHF. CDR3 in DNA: TGTGCCAGCAGCGGGGGAGGGGTTTCTCAGCCCCAGCATTTT.

The CDR3 nucleotides are TGTGCCACCAGCAGAGTGGAGGGAGGCTTTAGCACAGATACGCAGTATTTT. Its translation is CATSRVEGGFSTDTQYF. The genes are TRBV15 and TRBJ2-3, with TRBD2 as a possible D gene (6 bases). V was pared by 1 base and J by 0 bases, with 14 bases between. Germline CDR1 reads LNHNV; CDR2 reads YYDKDF (reference sequence). There are 17 residues in the CDR3.

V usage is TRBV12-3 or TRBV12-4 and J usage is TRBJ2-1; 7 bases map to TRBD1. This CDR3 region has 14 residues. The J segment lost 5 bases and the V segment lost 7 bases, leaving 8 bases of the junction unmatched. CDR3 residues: CASTDRQGNNEQFF. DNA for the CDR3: TGTGCCAGCACCGATAGACAGGGAAACAATGAGCAGTTCTTC.

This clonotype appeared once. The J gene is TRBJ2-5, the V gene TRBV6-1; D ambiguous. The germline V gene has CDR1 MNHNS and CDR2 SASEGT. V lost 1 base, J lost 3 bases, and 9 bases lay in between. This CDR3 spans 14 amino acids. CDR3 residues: CASSEDPAEETQYF. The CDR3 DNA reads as TGTGCCAGCAGTGAAGATCCAGCAGAAGAGACCCAGTACTTC.